This T cell receptor (beta chain) appears in the sequencing data of a study of CD8 T cells in ankylosing spondylitis. Study outcomes and limitations: Disease-associated clonotypes exhibited CD8+ identity and were relatively infrequent in peripheral blood. For ankylosing spondylitis blood, a TCR beta motif of seven to nine highly homologous variants appeared characteristic.

With regard to this clonotype: The antigen is unknown.

As the method for making TCR beta libraries, quantitative 5'-RACE with molecular barcodes was used. Each CDR3 protein is one row after TCRdb ran MiXCR on the 5' RACE reads. The sample includes about 540,000 distinct CDR3 sequences, about 12% of them seen just once. This CDR3 is 13 amino acids long. The V gene lost 4 bases and the J gene lost 7 bases, with 17 bases spanning the gap. Germline V gene sequence: CDR1 SQVTM, CDR2 ANQGSEA. This sequence originates from a male donor with ankylosing spondylitis. V and J are TRBV29-1 and TRBJ2-7; possibly TRBD2 for D (5 bases). Sequenced material: blood, either unsorted or a sorted T cell fraction (not recorded which). The CDR3 sequence is CSVGFLLEKEQYF. CDR3 nucleotide sequence: TGCAGCGTTGGGTTCCTACTAGAGAAAGAGCAGTACTTC.